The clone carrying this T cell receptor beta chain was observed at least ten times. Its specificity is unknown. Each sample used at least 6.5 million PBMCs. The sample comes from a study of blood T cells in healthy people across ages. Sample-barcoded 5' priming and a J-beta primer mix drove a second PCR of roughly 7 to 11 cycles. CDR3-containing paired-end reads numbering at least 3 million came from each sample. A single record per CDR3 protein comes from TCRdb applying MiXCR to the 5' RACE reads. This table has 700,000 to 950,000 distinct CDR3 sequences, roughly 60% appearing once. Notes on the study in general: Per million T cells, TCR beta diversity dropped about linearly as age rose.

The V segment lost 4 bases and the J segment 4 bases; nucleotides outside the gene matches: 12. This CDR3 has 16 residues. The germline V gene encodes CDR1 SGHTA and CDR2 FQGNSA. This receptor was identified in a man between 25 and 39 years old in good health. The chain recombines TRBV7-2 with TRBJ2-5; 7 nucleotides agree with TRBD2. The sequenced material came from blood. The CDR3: CASSSLAFGSSETQYF. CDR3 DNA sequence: TGTGCCAGCAGCTCACTAGCGTTCGGATCCTCAGAGACCCAGTACTTC.